This section outlines one T cell receptor (beta chain) sequence together with its context. The antigen it binds to is not known. A much larger clone is a single base away; this may be a read error. Donors were healthy HIV-negative adults with no recently reported acute infections or vaccinations. All donors were Caucasian adults living in Nashville, Tennessee, USA. CD4+ T cells were enriched through magnetic negative selection, after which naive cells were positively selected on CD45RA and the remaining negative fraction served as the memory subset. After blood collection by leukapheresis, PBMCs were isolated using Ficoll-Histopaque density gradient centrifugation and then cryopreserved in the vapor phase of liquid nitrogen. Analytical flow cytometry was used to check the purity and quantity of each magnetically sorted T cell population. Genomic DNA was isolated from each sorted fraction and quantified by UV absorbance on a Nanodrop 2000c.

Using the deep immunoSEQ assay, multiplex PCR amplified TCR CDR3 regions from genomic DNA. Extracted genomic DNA from each cell subset was spread evenly across all wells of several immunoSEQ 96-well plates, with each plate serving as a replicate. For sorted subsets, each replicate PCR was loaded with about 0.2 ug genomic DNA, equivalent to 25,000 to 30,000 T cell genomes. Purified libraries were measured with a Qubit 3.0 fluorometer, size-checked on a Bioanalyzer 2100, and measured again with the KAPA Library Quantification kit. Every immunoSEQ 96-well plate was sequenced on a separate single-read 150-cycle Illumina NextSeq 550 flow cell. In the source study's methods: Because the immunoSEQ output included only junctional sequences and no quality scores, the filtering could not be the same as the filtering used for full-length reads. To assign V/J genes and CDR3, sequences were annotated using PyIR, a Python wrapper for IgBLAST v1.9, with IMGT germline references. Reads were filtered out if the reads had weak V/J assignments (E-value above 1e-6), no CDR3, stop codons, out-of-frame junctions, or ambiguous translated residues. A V3J clonotype was defined by an identical inferred V gene, J gene, and CDR3 amino acid sequence. Percentage overlap between repertoires was calculated by dividing the number of shared unique clonotypes by the size of the smaller repertoire. Three approaches were used to assess repertoire richness: RTK rarefaction, the Chao1 estimator, and Recon v2.1 estimates of unobserved clonotypes. OLGA was used to compute generation probabilities for all TCRbeta clonotypes that the gDNA method yielded from a handful of donors. TCRdb's version of the immuneACCESS table is confined to in-frame rearrangements and falls short of the full clone set. An unresolved V gene accounts for under half of the shortfall where checked; the remainder is of unknown origin. The V and J calls and the clone size are those of that table, but D and trimming were determined from the DNA. Across this sample there are more than 550,000 clones, with roughly 72% seen only once. The top ten clonotypes cover more than 1.5% of the sample.

CDR3 length: 12 amino acids, cysteine to phenylalanine. The DNA shown is the 36-base CDR3, in frame from base 1. Trimming costs V 6 bases and J 2 bases, and their ends lie 7 bases apart. According to the germline V gene, CDR1 reads SNHLY and CDR2 reads FYNNEI. This sample was included in a study of shared clonotypes between healthy human individuals (dated by TCRdb to the early 2020s). As for the study more broadly: The cohort comprised two women and a few men aged 18 to 49 years. For each donor, three plates each were used for CD4 naive and CD4 memory, two plates were used for CD8 naive, and one plate was used for CD8 memory. The study deeply sequenced blood TCR repertoires of about five healthy adults to estimate repertoire size and the extent of clonotype sharing between individuals. Libraries were prepared and TCR repertoires were sequenced by different laboratories using diverse techniques, in order to increase sequencing depth and limit assay-specific biases. Per donor, leukapheresis produced somewhere between about 0.8 and 9 billion PBMCs. What the study reported, not specific to this receptor: The small number of donors limited the genetic and exposure-history diversity represented. Pairwise subsampling led to the expectation that sequencing depth would affect the degree of clonotype sharing among donors. Even with the large sequencing depth, rarefaction of the sorted-subset datasets indicated that sequencing was incomplete. Across a few donors, around 5% of naive CD4, 3% to 3.5% of naive CD8, 2% to 2.5% of memory CD4, and approximately 0.4% of memory CD8 clonotypes were shared. Naive subsets generally had larger estimated clonotype richness than memory subsets did. Higher generation probabilities were observed for clonotypes shared by all four sorted-subset donors than for non-shared clonotypes. Sampling was restricted to blood, and TCR repertoires in tissues likely differ from the TCR repertoires found in blood.

The receptor chain draws on TRBV2 and TRBJ1-2, with the D segment identity uncertain. Sequenced input: memory CD4+ T cells sorted from blood. The sample's cell subset or site label, in plain terms: CD45RA-negative fraction. This receptor was obtained from a woman aged 30 to 39 in good health. The DNA sequence reads TGTGCCAGCAGCGGAGAGAACTATGGCTACACCTTC. Its amino acids are CASSGENYGYTF.